The subject of this entry is one T cell receptor (beta chain). Its antigen is currently unknown. These data are taken from a study of cytomegalovirus exposure and HLA in healthy donors. General observations from the study: Sequencing depth roughly uniform across donors was assumed in presence/absence analyses. Highly shared sequence variants in one cluster were likely a sequencing artifact. According to an earlier analysis, most TCR beta V segments yielded productive rearrangements about 90% or about 30% of the time.

A multiplex PCR was run with 60 Vbeta primers and 13 Jbeta primers. Generated by immunoSEQ multiplex PCR, the TCRdb table keeps only in-frame clones and is missing some. The table shows tens of thousands of clones, with 80% to 90% occurring only once. This sequence originates from a woman younger than 45 in good health and CMV-seronegative. The sequenced material came from PBMCs.

CDR3 in DNA: TGTGCCAGCAGCCAGAGGACTAGCATCTACAATGAGCAGTTCTTC. Translation gives CASSQRTSIYNEQFF. The genes are TRBV14 and TRBJ2-1; 8 nucleotides match TRBD2. This CDR3 is 15 amino acids long. With V trimmed by 3 bases and J by 3 bases, 4 bases remained unmatched. The V gene's germline CDR1 is SGHDN and CDR2 FVKESK.